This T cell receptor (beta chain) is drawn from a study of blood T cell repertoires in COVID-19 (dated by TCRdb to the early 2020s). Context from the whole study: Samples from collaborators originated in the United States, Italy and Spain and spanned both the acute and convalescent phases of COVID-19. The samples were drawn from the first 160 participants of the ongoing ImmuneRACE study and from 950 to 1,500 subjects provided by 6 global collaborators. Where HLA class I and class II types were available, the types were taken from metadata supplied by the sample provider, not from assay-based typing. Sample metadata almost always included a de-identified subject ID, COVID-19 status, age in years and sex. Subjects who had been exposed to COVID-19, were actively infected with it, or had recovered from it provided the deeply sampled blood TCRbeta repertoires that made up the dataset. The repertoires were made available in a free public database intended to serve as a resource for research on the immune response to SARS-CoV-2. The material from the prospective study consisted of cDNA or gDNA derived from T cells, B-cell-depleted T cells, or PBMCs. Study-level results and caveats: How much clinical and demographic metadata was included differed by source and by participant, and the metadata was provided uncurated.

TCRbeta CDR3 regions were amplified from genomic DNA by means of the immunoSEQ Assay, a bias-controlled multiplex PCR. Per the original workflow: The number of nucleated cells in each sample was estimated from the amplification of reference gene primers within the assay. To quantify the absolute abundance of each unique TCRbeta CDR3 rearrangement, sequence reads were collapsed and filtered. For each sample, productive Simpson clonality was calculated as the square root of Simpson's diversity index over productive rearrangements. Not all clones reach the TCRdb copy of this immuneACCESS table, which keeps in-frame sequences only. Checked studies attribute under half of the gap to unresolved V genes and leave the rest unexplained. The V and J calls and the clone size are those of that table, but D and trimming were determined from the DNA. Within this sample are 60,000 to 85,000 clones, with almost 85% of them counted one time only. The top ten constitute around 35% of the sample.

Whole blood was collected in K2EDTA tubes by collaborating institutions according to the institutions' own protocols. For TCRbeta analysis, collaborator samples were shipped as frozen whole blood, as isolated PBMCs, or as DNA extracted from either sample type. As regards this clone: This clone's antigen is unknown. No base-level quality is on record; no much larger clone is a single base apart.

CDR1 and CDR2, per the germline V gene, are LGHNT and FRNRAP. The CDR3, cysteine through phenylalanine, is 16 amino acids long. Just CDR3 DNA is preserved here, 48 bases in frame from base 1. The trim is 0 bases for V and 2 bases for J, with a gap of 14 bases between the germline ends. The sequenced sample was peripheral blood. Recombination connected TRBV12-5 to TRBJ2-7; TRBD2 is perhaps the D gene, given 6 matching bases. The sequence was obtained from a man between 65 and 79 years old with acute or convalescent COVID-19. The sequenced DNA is TGTGCTAGTGGTTTGGTAGGGAGGACGGTCACCTACGAGCAGTACTTC. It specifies CASGLVGRTVTYEQYF.